The 28 T cell receptor beta chains listed next were all sequenced from one sample in a study of early T cells in non-severe SARS-CoV-2 infection. TCRdb used MiXCR to reprocess the 5' RACE reads, holding one entry per CDR3 protein. The top ten hold over 20% of the sample, which has under 35,000 distinct CDR3 sequences, 5.4% seen once. Sequenced material: whole blood. The source of these receptors is an adult who was a healthcare worker with PCR-confirmed SARS-CoV-2 infection or an uninfected control (not recorded which).

In this sample, this clonotype turned up many times. V is TRBV7-6 and J is TRBJ1-5; 9 positions agree with TRBD1. The length of the CDR3 is 14 residues. The germline V gene has CDR1 SGHVS and CDR2 FNYEAQ. Trimming at V came to 4 bases and at J to 4 bases, leaving 2 bases not matched to a gene. The CDR3 reads CASSSGTGNQPQHF. CDR3 nucleotides: TGTGCCAGCAGCTCCGGGACAGGGAATCAGCCCCAGCATTTT.

The table lists this clonotype with many counts. The chain links TRBV7-2 to TRBJ2-1, with TRBD1 as a possible D gene (6 bases). Trimming removed 3 bases from V and 5 bases from J, with 11 bases in between. The CDR3 runs to 14 residues. Germline CDR1 and CDR2: SGHTA and FQGNSA. CDR3 DNA: TGTGCCAGCAGCTTTAGACAGGAAAACAATGAGCAGTTCTTC. It translates to CASSFRQENNEQFF.

The V call is TRBV18, the J call TRBJ2-1, with D possibly called TRBD1 or TRBD2 (6 bases each). Germline CDR1 KGHSH, CDR2 LQKENI. V lost 3 bases and J lost 7, with 16 bases in between. This CDR3 comprises 15 residues. CDR3 DNA: TGTGCCAGCTCACCCCGCGCGACAGGAGGGAATGAGCAGTTCTTC. Protein product: CASSPRATGGNEQFF.

This clonotype showed up just once. Just one base apart from a much larger clone, this may be a read error. No conserved phenylalanine or tryptophan is present at the end of the CDR3, so a read error is the likely explanation. V and J are TRBV30 and TRBJ1-1; D is ambiguous. Germline CDR1 GTSNPN, CDR2 SVGIG (reference sequence). The CDR3 sequence is 13 residues long. V lost 0 bases and J lost 1, with 6 bases in between. CDR3 residues: CAWSVARNTEAFL. The CDR3 DNA reads TGTGCCTGGAGTGTAGCCAGGAACACTGAAGCTTTCTTA.

This clonotype has ten or more counts. This chain connects TRBV10-3 to TRBJ2-4; TRBD1 agrees at 9 bases. The germline V gene has CDR1 ENHRY and CDR2 SYGVKD. This CDR3 contains 14 residues. V shed 2 bases, J shed 8 bases, and the junction held 4 bases outside the gene matches. CDR3 sequence reads: CAISEPGQGDIQYF. In DNA, the CDR3 is TGTGCCATCAGTGAGCCGGGACAGGGAGACATTCAGTACTTC.

This clonotype was counted ten times or more. The rearrangement joins TRBV12-3 or TRBV12-4 to TRBJ2-6; D is possibly TRBD1 or TRBD2 (5 bases each). Trimming pared 8 bases from V and 6 bases from J, leaving 14 bases between. The CDR3 runs 14 residues. The CDR3 nucleotides read TGTGCCAGCCAGAAGGGGACGCTGGCCAACGTCCTGACTTTC. Protein sequence: CASQKGTLANVLTF.

The sample holds many counts of this clonotype. The chain couples TRBV4-3 to TRBJ2-1, with D possibly TRBD2 on 6 matching bases. The V gene lost 1 base and the J gene lost 1 base, with 11 bases spanning the gap. CDR3 length equals 16 residues. The germline V gene has CDR1 LGHNA and CDR2 YSLEER. As DNA, the CDR3 is TGCGCCAGCAGCCAAGGGGCGGGGCTGTCCTACAATGAGCAGTTCTTC. Its protein is CASSQGAGLSYNEQFF.

This clonotype has only a few counts. The V gene is TRBV2, the J gene TRBJ1-4; D is unresolved. V lost 4 bases and J lost 7, with 4 bases in between. Germline CDR1 reads SNHLY; CDR2 reads FYNNEI. The CDR3 extends over 11 amino acids. The CDR3 DNA reads as TGTGCCAGCAGTGTTGGTGAAAAACTGTTTTTT. It yields the protein CASSVGEKLFF.

The sample holds many counts of this clonotype. The junction departs from germline at one end; a sequencing error may be responsible. The chain is built from TRBV12-3 or TRBV12-4 and TRBJ2-1; 12 positions agree with TRBD2. CDR3 length equals 14 residues. This CDR3 is CASSLAGGINEQFF. The CDR3 DNA is TGTGCCAGCAGTCTAGCGGGGGGGATCAATGAGCAGTTCTTC.

This clonotype was recorded at least ten times. This chain uses TRBV6-5 with TRBJ2-5, with 11 bases lining up with TRBD1. The CDR3 contains 15 residues. The germline V gene has CDR1 MNHEY and CDR2 SVGAGI. The junction had 7 bases not matched to a gene; V was cut back by 6 bases and J by 4 bases. CDR3 protein: CASRSGTGGLETQYF. CDR3 nucleotides: TGTGCCAGCAGATCCGGGACAGGGGGTCTAGAGACCCAGTACTTC.

In its sample, this clonotype was seen many times. The chain joins TRBV18 to TRBJ2-2; TRBD1 agrees at 9 bases. V lost 3 bases to trimming and J lost 3 bases; unmatched junction nucleotides: 5. The CDR3 consists of 16 residues. CDR1 and CDR2 from the germline V gene are KGHSH and LQKENI. As DNA, the CDR3 is TGTGCCAGCTCACCGGGACAGGGCGTTTACACCGGGGAGCTGTTTTTT. Encoded protein: CASSPGQGVYTGELFF.

This clonotype has only one observation. CDR3 DNA: TGTGCCAGCAGCTTAGGACAGGGGAGCTCCTACGAGCAGTACTTC. Residues: CASSLGQGSSYEQYF. V gene TRBV11-3 combines with J gene TRBJ2-7; 8 bases agree with TRBD1. The CDR3 sequence is 15 residues long. Germline loops: CDR1 SGHNT, CDR2 YENEEA. V lost 1 base to trimming and J lost 0 bases; unmatched junction nucleotides: 2.

The chain employs TRBV7-2 and TRBJ2-3; no reliable D call. Trimming removed 0 bases from V and 4 bases from J, with 5 bases in between. Germline loops: CDR1 SGHTA, CDR2 FQGNSA. This CDR3 contains 13 residues. The CDR3 protein is CASSLALPDTQYF. CDR3 DNA: TGTGCCAGCAGCTTAGCGCTCCCAGATACGCAGTATTTT.

In this sample, this clonotype turned up many times. The gene calls are TRBV7-9 and TRBJ2-3, with TRBD2 matching 14 bases. This CDR3 has 20 residues. Germline V gene lookup returns CDR1 SEHNR and CDR2 FQNEAQ (reference sequence). Trimming at V came to 5 bases and at J to 0 bases, leaving 13 bases not matched to a gene. Here the CDR3 DNA reads TGTGCCAGCAGCAGAAGCAGGGGGACTAGCGGGGGATCTAGCACAGATACGCAGTATTTT. This gives the protein CASSRSRGTSGGSSTDTQYF.

This clonotype was observed a few times. The genes are TRBV7-2 and TRBJ2-3; TRBD2 might be the D (6 bases). CDR1 and CDR2 (germline): SGHTA, FQGNSA. The CDR3 is made up of 15 amino acids. Trimming stripped 5 bases from V and 4 bases from J, with 16 bases between. CDR3 nucleotides: TGTGCCAGCAGCGGATCCGGGGGAGTCGCAGATACGCAGTATTTT. Translated: CASSGSGGVADTQYF.

This clonotype was detected many times. This chain links TRBV6-2 or TRBV6-3 with TRBJ2-5; 8 bases map to TRBD1. The CDR3 extends over 16 amino acids. From germline, CDR1 is MNHEY and CDR2 SVGEGT. The trim removed 7 bases at V and 3 bases at J, leaving 13 bases unmatched. In DNA form, the CDR3 reads TGTGCCAGCAAAGGATGGGGACAGGCGATGGAAGAGACCCAGTACTTC. Translating it yields CASKGWGQAMEETQYF.

The gene calls are TRBV5-4 and TRBJ1-2; possibly TRBD1 for D (6 bases). The CDR3 has 13 residues. CDR1 is SGHNT, CDR2 YYREEE, per germline (reference sequence). Trimming pared 6 bases from V and 5 bases from J, leaving 14 bases between. The CDR3 loop reads CASTGGQAYGYTF. In DNA, the CDR3 is TGTGCCAGCACCGGGGGGCAGGCGTATGGCTACACCTTC.

In its sample, this clonotype was seen many times. V gene TRBV5-1 combines with J gene TRBJ1-4; 7 positions agree with TRBD1. V gave up 3 bases and J gave up 3 bases; unmatched junction bases: 5. This CDR3 spans 15 amino acids. Germline V gives CDR1 SGHRS, CDR2 YFSETQ. As DNA, the CDR3 is TGCGCCAGCAGCTCCCGGACAGGACCTAATGAAAAACTGTTTTTT. It is translated as CASSSRTGPNEKLFF.

This clonotype was picked up many times. The J gene is TRBJ2-5, the V gene TRBV5-1; tentative D call: TRBD2 (6 bases). The CDR3 is made up of 15 amino acids. V lost 3 bases to trimming and J lost 2 bases, with 14 bases between them. Germline V gives CDR1 SGHRS, CDR2 YFSETQ. CDR3 DNA sequence: TGCGCCAGCAGCTCTACCCCAAGCGGGCAAGAGACCCAGTACTTC. Its protein product is CASSSTPSGQETQYF.

There are many counts of this clonotype. The chain couples TRBV5-1 to TRBJ2-7; 8 bases match TRBD2. There are 15 residues in the CDR3. The V gene end was trimmed by 4 bases and the J gene end by 2 bases; junction bases not matched to a gene: 8. Germline values: CDR1 SGHRS, CDR2 YFSETQ. This chain's CDR3 is CASSPGGARTYEQYF. Written as DNA, the CDR3 is TGCGCCAGCAGCCCGGGGGGGGCAAGAACCTACGAGCAGTACTTC.

This clonotype has a count of ten or more. V usage is TRBV7-2 and J usage is TRBJ2-1; D is possibly TRBD2 (5 bases). The CDR3 is 16 residues long. CDR1 is SGHTA, CDR2 FQGNSA, per germline. V was trimmed by 4 bases and J by 8 bases, leaving 21 bases between them. In DNA form, the CDR3 reads TGTGCCAGCAGCTCGGGATGGGAGCGGCCGCCTTATGAGCAGTTCTTC. Protein sequence: CASSSGWERPPYEQFF.

In its sample, this clonotype was seen many times. This rearrangement joins TRBV7-9 to TRBJ1-3; D remains unclear. The CDR3 consists of 12 residues. Trimming left V 5 bases short and J 4 bases short, with 6 bases between. Germline V CDR1 and CDR2: SEHNR, FQNEAQ (reference sequence). In DNA, the CDR3 is TGTGCCAGCAGCCCGGAAGGAAACACCATATATTTT. This codes for CASSPEGNTIYF.

The chain has TRBV7-6 and TRBJ1-1; 7 bases map to TRBD1. Germline CDR1 is SGHVS and CDR2 is FNYEAQ. The CDR3 covers 14 residues. The trim removed 2 bases at V and 3 bases at J, leaving 3 bases unmatched. This CDR3 reads CASSLQGVDTEAFF. As DNA, the CDR3 is TGTGCCAGCAGCTTACAGGGGGTGGACACTGAAGCTTTCTTT.

In its sample, this clonotype was seen a few times. This rearrangement joins TRBV12-3 or TRBV12-4 to TRBJ1-5; the D gene is possibly TRBD1 (6 bases). This CDR3 has 12 amino acids. V lost 6 bases and J lost 9, with 12 bases in between. CDR3 residues: CASSRDKGPQHF. The CDR3 nucleotides are TGTGCCAGCAGCAGGGACAAAGGGCCCCAGCATTTT.

This clonotype was counted many times. The rearrangement uses TRBV9 and TRBJ2-7, with a possible D match to TRBD2 (5 bases). The CDR3 totals 14 residues. Germline CDR1 SGDLS, CDR2 YYNGEE. V was clipped by 5 bases and J by 0 bases, with 12 bases between them. This CDR3 is CASSESGTSYEQYF. DNA for the CDR3: TGTGCCAGCAGTGAATCGGGAACCTCCTACGAGCAGTACTTC.

The chain is built from TRBV11-2 and TRBJ2-3; no clear D. V lost 2 bases to trimming and J lost 2 bases, with 8 bases between them. Germline lookup yields CDR1 SGHAT and CDR2 FQNNGV. The CDR3 has 14 residues. For the CDR3, the DNA is TGTGCCAGCAGCTTAAGACAAACCACAGATACGCAGTATTTT. This encodes CASSLRQTTDTQYF.

This clonotype occurred many times. The chain employs TRBV6-5 and TRBJ2-1; possible D gene TRBD2, 6 bases. Germline CDR1 and CDR2: MNHEY and SVGAGI. Trimming removed 8 bases at V and 9 bases at J, with 14 bases between. There are 12 residues in the CDR3. The DNA for the CDR3 is TGTGCCAGCCTCCTCCCGCGGGGTGAGCAGTTCTTC. It translates to CASLLPRGEQFF.

This clonotype came up a few times. V gene TRBV4-2 combines with J gene TRBJ2-7, with D tentatively TRBD1 or TRBD2 (5 bases each). In germline, CDR1 is LGHNA, CDR2 YNFKEQ. This CDR3 contains 17 residues. Trimming removed 0 bases from V and 0 bases from J, with 15 bases in between. In DNA form, the CDR3 reads TGTGCCAGCAGCCAAGATCTAAGGGGAGCGGACTCCTACGAGCAGTACTTC. It codes for CASSQDLRGADSYEQYF.